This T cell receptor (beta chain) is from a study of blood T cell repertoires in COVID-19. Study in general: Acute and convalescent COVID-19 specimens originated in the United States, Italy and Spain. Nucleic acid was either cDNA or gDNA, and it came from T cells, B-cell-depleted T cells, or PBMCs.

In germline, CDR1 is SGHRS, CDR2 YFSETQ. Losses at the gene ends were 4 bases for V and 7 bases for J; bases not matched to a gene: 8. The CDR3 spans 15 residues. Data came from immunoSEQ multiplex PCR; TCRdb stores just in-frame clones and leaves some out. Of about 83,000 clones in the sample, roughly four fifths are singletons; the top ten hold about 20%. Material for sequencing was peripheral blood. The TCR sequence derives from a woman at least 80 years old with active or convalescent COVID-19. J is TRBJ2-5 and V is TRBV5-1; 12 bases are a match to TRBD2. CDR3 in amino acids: CASSILTSGGGTQYF. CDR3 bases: TGCGCCAGCAGCATACTGACTAGCGGGGGTGGGACCCAGTACTTC.